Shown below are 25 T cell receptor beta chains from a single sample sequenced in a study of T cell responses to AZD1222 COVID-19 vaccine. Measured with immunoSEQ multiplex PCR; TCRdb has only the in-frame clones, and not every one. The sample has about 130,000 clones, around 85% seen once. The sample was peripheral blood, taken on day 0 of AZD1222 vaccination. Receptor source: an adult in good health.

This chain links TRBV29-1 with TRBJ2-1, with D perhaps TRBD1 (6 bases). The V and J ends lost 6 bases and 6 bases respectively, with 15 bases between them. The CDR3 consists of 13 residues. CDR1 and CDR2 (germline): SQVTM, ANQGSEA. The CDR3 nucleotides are TGCAGCGTCGACAGGTCCCCCACCAATGAGCAGTTCTTC. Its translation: CSVDRSPTNEQFF.

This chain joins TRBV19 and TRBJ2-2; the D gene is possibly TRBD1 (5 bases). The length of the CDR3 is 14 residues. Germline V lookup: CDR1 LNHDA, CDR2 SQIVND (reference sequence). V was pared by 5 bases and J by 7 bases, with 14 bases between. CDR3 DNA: TGTGCCAGTAGTCTCCCGACAGACCTCGGGGAGCTGTTTTTT. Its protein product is CASSLPTDLGELFF.

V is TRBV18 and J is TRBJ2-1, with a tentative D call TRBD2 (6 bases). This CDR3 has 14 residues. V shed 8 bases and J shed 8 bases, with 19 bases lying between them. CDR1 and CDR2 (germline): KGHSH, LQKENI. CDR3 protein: CASRAGTSSDEQFF. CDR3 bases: TGTGCCAGCAGGGCAGGGACTTCTTCCGATGAGCAGTTCTTC.

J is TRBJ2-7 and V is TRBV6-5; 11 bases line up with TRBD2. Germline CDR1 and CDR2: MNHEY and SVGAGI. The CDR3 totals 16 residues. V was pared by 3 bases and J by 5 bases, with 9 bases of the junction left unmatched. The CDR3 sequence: CASSYPLAGGLHEQYF. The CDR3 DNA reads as TGTGCCAGCAGTTATCCCCTAGCGGGAGGTCTCCACGAGCAGTACTTC.

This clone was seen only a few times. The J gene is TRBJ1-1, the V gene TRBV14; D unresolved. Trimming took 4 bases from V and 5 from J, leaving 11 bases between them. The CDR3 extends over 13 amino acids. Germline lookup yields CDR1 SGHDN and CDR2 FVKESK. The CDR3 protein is CASSRVVTTEAFF. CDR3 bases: TGTGCCAGCAGCCGAGTGGTCACGACTGAAGCTTTCTTT.

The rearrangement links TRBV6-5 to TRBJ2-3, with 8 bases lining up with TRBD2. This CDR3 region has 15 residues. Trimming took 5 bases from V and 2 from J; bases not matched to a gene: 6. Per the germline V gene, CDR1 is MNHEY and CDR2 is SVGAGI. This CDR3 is CASSLTSGPTDTQYF. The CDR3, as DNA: TGTGCCAGCAGTCTAACTAGCGGCCCCACAGATACGCAGTATTTT.

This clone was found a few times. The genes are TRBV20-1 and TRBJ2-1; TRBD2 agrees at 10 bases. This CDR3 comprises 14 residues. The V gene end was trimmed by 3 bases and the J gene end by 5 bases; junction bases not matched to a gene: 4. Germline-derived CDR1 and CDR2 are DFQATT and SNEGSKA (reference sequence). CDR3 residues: CSASPSGGDNEQFF. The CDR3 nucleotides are TGCAGTGCTAGTCCCAGCGGGGGGGACAATGAGCAGTTCTTC.

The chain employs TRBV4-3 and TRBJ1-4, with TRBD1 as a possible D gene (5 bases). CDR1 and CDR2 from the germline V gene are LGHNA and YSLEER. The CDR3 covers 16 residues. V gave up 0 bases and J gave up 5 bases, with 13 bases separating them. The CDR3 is CASSQDFGANNEKLFF. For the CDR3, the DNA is TGCGCCAGCAGCCAAGACTTTGGGGCCAACAATGAAAAACTGTTTTTT.

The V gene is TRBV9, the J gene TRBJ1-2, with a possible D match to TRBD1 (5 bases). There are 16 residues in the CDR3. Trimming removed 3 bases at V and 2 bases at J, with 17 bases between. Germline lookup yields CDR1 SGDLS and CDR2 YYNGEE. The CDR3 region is CASSEALGARNYGYTF. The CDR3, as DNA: TGTGCCAGCAGCGAGGCTCTAGGGGCGCGGAACTATGGCTACACCTTC.

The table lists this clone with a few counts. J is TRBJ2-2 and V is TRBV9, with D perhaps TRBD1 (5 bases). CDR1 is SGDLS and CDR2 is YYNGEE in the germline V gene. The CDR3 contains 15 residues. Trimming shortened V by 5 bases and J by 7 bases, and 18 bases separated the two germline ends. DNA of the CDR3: TGTGCCAGCAGGCGCTCCCCGGTAGGGGACGGGGAGCTGTTTTTT. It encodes CASRRSPVGDGELFF.

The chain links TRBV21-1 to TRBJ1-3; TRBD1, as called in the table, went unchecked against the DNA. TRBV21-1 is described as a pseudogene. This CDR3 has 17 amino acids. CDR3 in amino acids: CASTTTGARTSGNTIYF. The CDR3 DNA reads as TGTGCCAGCACGACGACAGGGGCAAGAACCTCTGGAAACACCATATATTTT.

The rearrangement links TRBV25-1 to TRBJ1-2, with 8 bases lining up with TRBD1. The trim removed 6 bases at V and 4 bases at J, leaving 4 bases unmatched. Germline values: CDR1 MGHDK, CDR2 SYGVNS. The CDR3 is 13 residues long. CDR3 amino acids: CASSRGQPYGYTF. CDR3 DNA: TGTGCCAGCAGCAGGGGGCAGCCCTATGGCTACACCTTC.

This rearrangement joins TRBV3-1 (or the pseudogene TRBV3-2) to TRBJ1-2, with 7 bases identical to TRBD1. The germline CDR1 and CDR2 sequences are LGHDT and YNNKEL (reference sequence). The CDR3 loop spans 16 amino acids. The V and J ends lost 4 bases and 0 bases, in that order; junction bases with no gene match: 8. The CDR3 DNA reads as TGTGCCAGCAGCCCCTTCCGGGACAGTTCTAACTATGGCTACACCTTC. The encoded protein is CASSPFRDSSNYGYTF.

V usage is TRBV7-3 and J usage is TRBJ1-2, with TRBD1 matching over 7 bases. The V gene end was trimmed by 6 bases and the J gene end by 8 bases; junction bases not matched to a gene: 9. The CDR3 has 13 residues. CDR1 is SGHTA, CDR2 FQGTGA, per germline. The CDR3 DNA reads TGTGCCAGCAGTTACCAGGGGGATCGAGGCTACACCTTC. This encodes CASSYQGDRGYTF.

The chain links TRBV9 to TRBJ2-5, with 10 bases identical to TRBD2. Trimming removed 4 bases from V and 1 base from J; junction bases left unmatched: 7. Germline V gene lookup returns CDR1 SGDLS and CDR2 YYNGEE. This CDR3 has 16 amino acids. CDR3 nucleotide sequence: TGTGCCAGCAGCAAGTCTAGCGGGAGAAGCCAAGAGACCCAGTACTTC. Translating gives CASSKSSGRSQETQYF. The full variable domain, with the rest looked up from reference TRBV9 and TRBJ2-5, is DSGVTQTPKHLITATGQRVTLRCSPRSGDLSVYWYQQSLDQGLQFLIQYYNGEERAKGNILERFSAQQFPDLHSELNLSSLELGDSALYFCASSKSSGRSQETQYFGPGTRLLVL.

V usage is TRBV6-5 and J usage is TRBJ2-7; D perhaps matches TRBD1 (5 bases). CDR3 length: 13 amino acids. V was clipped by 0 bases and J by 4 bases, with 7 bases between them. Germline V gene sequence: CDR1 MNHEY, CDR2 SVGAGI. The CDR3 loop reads CASSYSAGYEQYF. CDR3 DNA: TGTGCCAGCAGTTACTCTGCAGGGTACGAGCAGTACTTC.

CDR3 bases: TGTGCCAGCAGTCGGCCGGGACAGCGAATGAACACTGAAGCTTTCTTT. Protein: CASSRPGQRMNTEAFF. This chain joins TRBV11-3 and TRBJ1-1; the match to TRBD1 covers 7 bases. Germline CDR1 reads SGHNT; CDR2 reads YENEEA. The CDR3 covers 16 residues. V was pared by 6 bases and J by 0 bases, with 10 bases of the junction left unmatched. Full variable domain (outside the CDR3, taken from reference TRBV11-3 and TRBJ1-1): EAGVVQSPRYKIIEKKQPVAFWCNPISGHNTLYWYLQNLGQGPELLIRYENEEAVDDSQLPKDRFSAERLKGVDSTLKIQPAELGDSAVYLCASSRPGQRMNTEAFFGQGTRLTVV.

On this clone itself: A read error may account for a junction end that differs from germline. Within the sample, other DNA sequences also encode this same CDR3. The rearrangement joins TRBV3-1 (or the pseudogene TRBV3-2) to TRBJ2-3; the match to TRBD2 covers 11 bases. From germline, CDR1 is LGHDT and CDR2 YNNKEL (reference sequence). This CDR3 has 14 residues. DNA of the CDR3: TGTGCCAGTAGCCGCACTAGCGGGGGTTATACGCAGTATTTT. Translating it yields CASSRTSGGYTQYF.

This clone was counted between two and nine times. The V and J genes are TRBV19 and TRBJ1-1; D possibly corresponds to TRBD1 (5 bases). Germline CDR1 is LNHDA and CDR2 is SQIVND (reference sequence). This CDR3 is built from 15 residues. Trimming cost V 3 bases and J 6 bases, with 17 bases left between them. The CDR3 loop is CASSMIAGKFAEAFF. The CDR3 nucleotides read TGTGCCAGTAGTATGATAGCAGGGAAATTCGCTGAAGCTTTCTTT.

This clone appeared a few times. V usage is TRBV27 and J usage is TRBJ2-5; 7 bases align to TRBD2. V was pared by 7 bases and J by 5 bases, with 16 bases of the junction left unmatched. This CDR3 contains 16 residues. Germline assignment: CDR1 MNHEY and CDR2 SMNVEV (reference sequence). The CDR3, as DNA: TGTGCCAGCAACGATTTACCCGGGGGGAGGAGGGAGACCCAGTACTTC. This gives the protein CASNDLPGGRRETQYF.

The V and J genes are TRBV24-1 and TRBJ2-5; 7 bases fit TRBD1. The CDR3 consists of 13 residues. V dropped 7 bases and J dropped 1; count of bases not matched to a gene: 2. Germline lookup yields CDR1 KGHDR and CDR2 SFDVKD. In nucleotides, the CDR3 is TGTGCCACCAGGGGACAGCCCCAAGAGACCCAGTACTTC. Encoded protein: CATRGQPQETQYF.

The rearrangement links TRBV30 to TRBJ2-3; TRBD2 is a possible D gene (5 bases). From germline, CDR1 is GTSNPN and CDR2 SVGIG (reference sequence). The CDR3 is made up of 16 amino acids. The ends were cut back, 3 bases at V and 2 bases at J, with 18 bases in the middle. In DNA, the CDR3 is TGTGCCTGGAGGTCAACCGGGGAGCCACCCACAGATACGCAGTATTTT. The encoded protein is CAWRSTGEPPTDTQYF.

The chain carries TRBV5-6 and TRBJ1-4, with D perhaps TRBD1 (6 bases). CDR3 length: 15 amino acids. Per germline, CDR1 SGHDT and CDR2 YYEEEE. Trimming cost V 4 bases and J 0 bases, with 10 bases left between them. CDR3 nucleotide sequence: TGTGCCAGCAGCCCACAGGGTGCAACTAATGAAAAACTGTTTTTT. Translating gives CASSPQGATNEKLFF.

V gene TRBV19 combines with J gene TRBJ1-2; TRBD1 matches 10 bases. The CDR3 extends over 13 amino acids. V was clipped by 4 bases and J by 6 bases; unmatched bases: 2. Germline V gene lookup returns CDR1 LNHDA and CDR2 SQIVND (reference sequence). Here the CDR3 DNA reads TGTGCCAGTAGTAGAGGACAGGGGGATGGCTACACCTTC. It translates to CASSRGQGDGYTF.

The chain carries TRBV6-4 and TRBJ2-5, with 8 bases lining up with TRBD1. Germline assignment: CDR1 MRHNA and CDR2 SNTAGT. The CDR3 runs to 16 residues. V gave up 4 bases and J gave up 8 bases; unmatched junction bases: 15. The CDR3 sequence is CASSVKTGERTSTQYF. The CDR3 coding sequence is TGTGCCAGCAGTGTAAAGACAGGGGAGAGGACCTCCACCCAGTACTTC.